This TCR beta chain stems from a study of blood T cell repertoires in COVID-19. Method: immunoSEQ multiplex PCR; TCRdb's copy keeps in-frame clones and lacks some. The sample carries under 200,000 clones, 80% recorded once. Trimming at V came to 3 bases and at J to 4 bases, leaving 7 bases not matched to a gene. The CDR3 has 15 amino acids. The V gene's germline CDR1 is MGHDK and CDR2 SYGVNS. The chain uses TRBV25-1 and TRBJ1-2; 8 nucleotides match TRBD1. Sequencing was carried out using peripheral blood. This clonotype was obtained from a man in his 60s with acute or convalescent COVID-19. Written as DNA, the CDR3 is TGTGCCAGCAGTGAGAGGACAGGGCCCCCCTATGGCTACACCTTC. It yields the protein CASSERTGPPYGYTF.